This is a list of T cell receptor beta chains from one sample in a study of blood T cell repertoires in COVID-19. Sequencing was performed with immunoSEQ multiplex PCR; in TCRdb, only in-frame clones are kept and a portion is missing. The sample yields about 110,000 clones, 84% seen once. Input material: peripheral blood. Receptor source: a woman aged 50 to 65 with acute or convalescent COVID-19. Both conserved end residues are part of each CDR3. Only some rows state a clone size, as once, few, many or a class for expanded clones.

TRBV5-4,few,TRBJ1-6,CASSSGQGGSPLHF
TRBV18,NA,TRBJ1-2,CASSPTDNYGYTF
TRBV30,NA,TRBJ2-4,CAWGRDMNSQYF
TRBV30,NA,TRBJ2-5,CAWRGTEETQYF
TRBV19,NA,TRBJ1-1,CASSLLVTRLEAEAFF
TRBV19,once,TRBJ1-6,CASSMSARISPLHF
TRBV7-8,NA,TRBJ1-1,CASSFDRELGTEAFF
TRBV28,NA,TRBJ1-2,CASRSGTGAPYGYTF
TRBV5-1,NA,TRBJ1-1,CASSFREQGNTEAFF
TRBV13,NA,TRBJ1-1,CASSLDSTDFDTEAFF
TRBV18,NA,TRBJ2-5,CASSPLAGETQYF
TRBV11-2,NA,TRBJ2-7,CASSFQPGASGGHEQYF
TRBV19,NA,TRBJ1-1,CATDRGLMNTEAFF
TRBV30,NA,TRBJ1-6,CAWSPIGRGLNNSPLHF
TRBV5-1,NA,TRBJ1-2,CASSSDKIGYTF
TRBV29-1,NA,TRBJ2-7,CSAGQGDEQYF
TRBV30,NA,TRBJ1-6,CAWTARVVGGTRDSPLHF
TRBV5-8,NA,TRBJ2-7,CASSWGAYEQYF
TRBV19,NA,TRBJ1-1,CASTLDLGTEAFF
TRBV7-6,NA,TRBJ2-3,CASSLEAGVSTDTQYF
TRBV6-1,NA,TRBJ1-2,CASSEGSAGARSYGYTF
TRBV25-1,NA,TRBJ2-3,CASSERGGGVTDTQYF
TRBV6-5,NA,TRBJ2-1,CASSFFGGANEQFF